This TCR beta chain was captured by sequencing in a study of prognosis after radiotherapy for stage I lung cancer. Within the sample, this clonotype is medium-sized. The target antigen is unknown. Two rounds of multiplex PCR amplified TCR beta CDR3 from genomic DNA. Amplification in first-round PCR relied on primers specific to each TRBV and TRBJ gene. One entry per CDR3 protein, called by TCRdb with MiXCR from the multiplex PCR reads. The data hold approximately 10,000 distinct CDR3 sequences, with roughly a third observed a single time. The study, taken as a whole, reports: Among patients who developed distant metastases, Shannon entropy after stereotactic body radiation therapy was lower.

The source material was PBMCs, sampled before or after stereotactic body radiation therapy (not recorded which). The clonotype comes from a donor over 45 with non-small cell lung cancer.

The CDR3, as DNA: TGTGCCAGCAGCTCGGGCGTTACAGGGGTGAGGGCCGGGGAGCTGTTTTTT. Its protein product is CASSSGVTGVRAGELFF. The chain carries TRBV11-3 and TRBJ2-2; TRBD1 aligns across 7 bases. J gave up 6 bases and V 4 bases, and 14 bases lay outside the gene matches. Germline-derived CDR1 and CDR2 are SGHNT and YENEEA. This CDR3 region has 17 residues.